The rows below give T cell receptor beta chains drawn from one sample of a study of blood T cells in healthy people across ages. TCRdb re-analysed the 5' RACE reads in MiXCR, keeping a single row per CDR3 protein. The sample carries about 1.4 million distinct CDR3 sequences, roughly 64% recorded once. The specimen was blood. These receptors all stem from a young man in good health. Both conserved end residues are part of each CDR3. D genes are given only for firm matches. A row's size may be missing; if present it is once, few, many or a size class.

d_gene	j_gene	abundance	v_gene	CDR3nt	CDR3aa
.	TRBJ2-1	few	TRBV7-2	TGTGCCACCGGTGGACTCGCCTACTTGAATGAGCAGTTCTTC	CATGGLAYLNEQFF
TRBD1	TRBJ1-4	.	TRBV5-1	TGCGCCAGCAGCTTGGCCGGGTTTCACCAGGGGGCCTTTGAAAAACTGTTTTTT	CASSLAGFHQGAFEKLFF
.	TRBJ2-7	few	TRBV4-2	TGTGCCAGCTCCGGGGCATTTTACGAGCAGTACTTC	CASSGAFYEQYF
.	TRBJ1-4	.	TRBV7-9	TGTGCCAGCAGCGGCGACAGTCGTAATGAAAAACTGTTTTTT	CASSGDSRNEKLFF
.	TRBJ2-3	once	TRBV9	TGTGCCGGACAGACGGTATCTAGCACAGATACGCAGTATTTT	CAGQTVSSTDTQYF
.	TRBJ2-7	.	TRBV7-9	TGTGCCAGCAGGGCCGTCGATGCCGACGAGCAGTACTTC	CASRAVDADEQYF
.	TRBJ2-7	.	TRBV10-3	TGTGCCATCAGTGGGGGGGAGCTCTACGAGCAGTACTTC	CAISGGELYEQYF
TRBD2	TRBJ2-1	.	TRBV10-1	TGCGCCAGCAGTGACCTCGGCGGGAGATCCTACAATGAGCAGTTCTTC	CASSDLGGRSYNEQFF
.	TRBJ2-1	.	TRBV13	TGTGCCAGCAGCTTAGGACTACCAGGCTCCTACAATGAGCAGTTCTTC	CASSLGLPGSYNEQFF
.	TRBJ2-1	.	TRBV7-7	TGTGCTAGCAGCTTAGCGCCGCAGGGTCTAAATGAGCAGTTCTTC	CASSLAPQGLNEQFF
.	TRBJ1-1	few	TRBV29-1	TGCAGCGTCACAGCAGATGTGAACACTGAAGCTTTCTTT	CSVTADVNTEAFF
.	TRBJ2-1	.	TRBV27	TGTGCCAGCAGTTTATCGGGATTCCTGTACAATGAGCAGTTCTTC	CASSLSGFLYNEQFF
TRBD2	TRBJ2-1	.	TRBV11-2	TGTGCCAGCAGCTCCCTCGGCGGGGGGAGTCCGTACAATGAGCAGTTCTTC	CASSSLGGGSPYNEQFF
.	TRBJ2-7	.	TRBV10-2	TGCGCCAGCAGTACCCAGGGGCCCCAGACCCCTCCGCCCCGTGAGCAGTACTTC	CASSTQGPQTPPPREQYF
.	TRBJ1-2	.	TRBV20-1	TGCAGTGCTGCCCCGAGTTTCTATGGCTACACCTTC	CSAAPSFYGYTF
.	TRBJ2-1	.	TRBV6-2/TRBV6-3	TGTGCCAGCAGTCACGACGGCAATGAGCAGTTCTTC	CASSHDGNEQFF
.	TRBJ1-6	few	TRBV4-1	TGCGCCAGCAGCCAAGAGGGATATAGGGACAATTCACCCCTCCACTTT	CASSQEGYRDNSPLHF
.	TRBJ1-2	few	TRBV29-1	TGCAGCGTTGCGTACAGCTTCAACTATGGCTACACCTTC	CSVAYSFNYGYTF
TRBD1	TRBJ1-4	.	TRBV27	TGTGCCAGCAGCCGGACAGGGGTTACAACTAATGAAAAACTGTTTTTT	CASSRTGVTTNEKLFF
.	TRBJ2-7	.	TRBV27	TGTGCCAGCAGTTTAACAGCGGCGTTGTACGAGCAGTACTTC	CASSLTAALYEQYF
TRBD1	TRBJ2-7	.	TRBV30	TGTGCCTGGACGACAGGGAATAACTACGAGCAGTACTTC	CAWTTGNNYEQYF
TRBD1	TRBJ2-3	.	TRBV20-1	TGCAGTGCTGTCCCCGGGACAGGGGGGCGTGATACGCAGTATTTT	CSAVPGTGGRDTQYF
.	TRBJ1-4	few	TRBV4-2	TGTGCCAGCAGCCAAGAGGGCAGGCTTAATGAAAAACTGTTTTTT	CASSQEGRLNEKLFF
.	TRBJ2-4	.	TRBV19	TGTGCCAGTAGTATGGGAGCCCAAAACATTCAGTACTTC	CASSMGAQNIQYF
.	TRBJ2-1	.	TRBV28	TGTGCCAGCAGTTTAAGGTCCGGTGGCCGGGTGGATGAGCAGTTCTTC	CASSLRSGGRVDEQFF
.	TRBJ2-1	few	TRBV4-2	TGTGCCAGCAGCTCACAACTAAGCTCCTACAATGAGCAGTTCTTC	CASSSQLSSYNEQFF
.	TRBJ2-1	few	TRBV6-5	TGTGCCAGCAGTTACTCGTACGGGGGAGGGGGCGATGAGCAGTTCTTC	CASSYSYGGGGDEQFF
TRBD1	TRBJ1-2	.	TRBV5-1	TGCGCCAGCGGCCCTCAGGGGGCGGGCTATGGCTACACCTTC	CASGPQGAGYGYTF
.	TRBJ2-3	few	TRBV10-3	TGTGCCATCAGTGAGTTGGAGGGGGTTGATACGCAGTATTTT	CAISELEGVDTQYF
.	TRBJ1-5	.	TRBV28	TGTGCCAGCAGTCGCAGGATTTGGAGGGGCAATCAGCCCCAGCATTTT	CASSRRIWRGNQPQHF
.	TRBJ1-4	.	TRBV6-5	TGTGCCAGCATGGGAGACAATGAAAAACTGTTTTTT	CASMGDNEKLFF
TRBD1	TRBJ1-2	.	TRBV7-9	TGTGCCAGCAGCTCCCTGGGACAGGGGCATGGCTACACCTTC	CASSSLGQGHGYTF
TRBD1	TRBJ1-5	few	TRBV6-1	TGTGCCAGCAGGGGGTCGGACAGGAGGGTACAGCCCCAGCATTTT	CASRGSDRRVQPQHF
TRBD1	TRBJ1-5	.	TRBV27	TGTGCCAGCAGTTTATTCAGGGGGCCCGATCAGCCCCAGCATTTT	CASSLFRGPDQPQHF
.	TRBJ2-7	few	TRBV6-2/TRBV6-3	TGTGCCAGCATTACGGGAAGGAGCTCCTACGAGCAGTACTTC	CASITGRSSYEQYF
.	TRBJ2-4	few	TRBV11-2	TGTGCCAGCAGTTCCTTTAGCTGGGACCAAAACATTCAGTACTTC	CASSSFSWDQNIQYF
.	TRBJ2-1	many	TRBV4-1	TGCGCCAGCAGCCGACCGCTGGCCGATTACTACTGTGAGCAGTTCTTC	CASSRPLADYYCEQFF
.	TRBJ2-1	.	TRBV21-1	TGTGCCAGCAGCAGTCGGGACGGAGACAATGAGCAGTTCTTC	CASSSRDGDNEQFF
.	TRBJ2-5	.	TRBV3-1	TGTGCCAGCAGCCAAGATCTTATTGAGCAGTACTTC	CASSQDLIEQYF
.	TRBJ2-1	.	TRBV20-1	TGCAGTGCTAGAGATCGAGGCGGGACCTGGGACGATGAGCAGTTCTTC	CSARDRGGTWDDEQFF
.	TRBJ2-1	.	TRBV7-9	TGTGCCAGCATTGGTGGGGATCCCAAAAACATTCAGTTCTTC	CASIGGDPKNIQFF
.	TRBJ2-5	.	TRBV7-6	TGTGCCAGCAGCTTAGCGGTTCACAAAGTCATACTAGGACAAGAGACCCAGTACTTC	CASSLAVHKVILGQETQYF
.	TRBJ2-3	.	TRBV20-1	TGCAGTGCAGTGGGGGTCTCCACAGATACGCAGTATTTT	CSAVGVSTDTQYF
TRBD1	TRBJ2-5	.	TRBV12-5	TGTGCTAGTGGTCACCTGGACAGGGGCAGGGAGACCCAGTACTTC	CASGHLDRGRETQYF
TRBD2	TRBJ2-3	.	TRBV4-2	TGTGCCAGCAGCCAAGATAGGACTAGCGGGAGGGCCCTTGTAGATACGCAGTATTTT	CASSQDRTSGRALVDTQYF
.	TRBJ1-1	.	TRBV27	TGTGCCAGCTCCCCATCCACGGGACTAATTGGAGATGAAGCTTTCTTT	CASSPSTGLIGDEAFF
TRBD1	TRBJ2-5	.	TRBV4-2	TGTGCCAGCAGCCAATGGACAGGGGGAAGGGAGACCCAGTACTTC	CASSQWTGGRETQYF
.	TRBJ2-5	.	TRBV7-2	TGTGCCAGCAGCATAGTGAAAGAGACCCAGTACTTC	CASSIVKETQYF
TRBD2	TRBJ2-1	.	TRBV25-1	TGCGCCAGCAGTGGCGGCGGGACTAGCGGGGGGCCCTTCAATGAGCAGTTCTTC	CASSGGGTSGGPFNEQFF
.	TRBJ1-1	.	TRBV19	TGTGCCAGTAGCTGGGGGCAGGGGACGAACACTGAAGCTTTCTTT	CASSWGQGTNTEAFF
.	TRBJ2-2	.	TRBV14	TGTGCCAGCAGCCAAGGAGGAGGGGGCCTGGCCGGGGAGCTGTTTTTT	CASSQGGGGLAGELFF
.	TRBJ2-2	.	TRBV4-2	TGTGCCAGCAATCCTTTGGCCGGGGAGCTGTTTTTT	CASNPLAGELFF
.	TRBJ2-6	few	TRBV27	TGTGCCAGCACTGCCGGGAGCTCTGGGGCCAACGTCCTGACTTTC	CASTAGSSGANVLTF
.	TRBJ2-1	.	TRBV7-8	TGTGCCAGCAGCTTATTACGGAGAAATGAGCAGTTCTTC	CASSLLRRNEQFF
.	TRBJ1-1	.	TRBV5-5	TGTGCCAGCAGCTCCAGTGGCGGGTACTACACTGAAGCTTTCTTT	CASSSSGGYYTEAFF
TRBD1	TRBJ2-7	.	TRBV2	TGTGCCGCCAGCCGGGACAGGCTTCCCTACGAGCAGTACTTC	CAASRDRLPYEQYF
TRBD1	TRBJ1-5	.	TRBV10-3	TGTGCCATCGGACAGGGTTCGAATCAGCCCCAGCATTTT	CAIGQGSNQPQHF
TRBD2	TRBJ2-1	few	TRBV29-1	TGCAGCCTCACGGGACTAAATGAGCAGTTCTTC	CSLTGLNEQFF
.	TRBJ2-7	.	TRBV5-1	TGCGCCAGCAGCTTGGTCGGCCCCTTATACGAGCAGTACTTC	CASSLVGPLYEQYF
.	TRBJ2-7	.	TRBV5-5	TGTGCCAGCAGCGCCATTGAGACTCCCTACGAGCAGTACTTC	CASSAIETPYEQYF